A selection of T cell receptor beta chains follows, all from one sample in a study of radiotherapy plus CTLA-4 blockade in lung cancer. Some clones are missing from TCRdb's copy, which holds only in-frame ones; the method was immunoSEQ multiplex PCR. The sample has almost 55,000 clones, roughly three quarters seen once. Specimen: peripheral blood, collected from a patient treated with radiotherapy plus ipilimumab. These receptors were collected from a human donor with non-small cell lung cancer who had a partial response to radiotherapy plus ipilimumab. CDR3s include the opening cysteine and the closing phenylalanine or tryptophan. The D gene is left open where the match is weak. Clone size is stated in some rows and not others, as once, few, many or a class when expanded.

few	TRBD2	TRBV7-9	TRBJ2-5	TGTGCCAGCAGCGATCGGGGGGTCCTACAAGAGACCCAGTACTTC	CASSDRGVLQETQYF
NA	NA	TRBV6-1	TRBJ1-4	TGTGCCAGCAGATTACAGGCGCTCAATGAAAAACTGTTTTTT	CASRLQALNEKLFF
NA	TRBD2	TRBV30	TRBJ2-1	TGTGCCTGGAGTCGTGGGACTAGCGAAGACAATGAGCAGTTCTTC	CAWSRGTSEDNEQFF
NA	NA	TRBV5-4	TRBJ1-1	TGTGCCAGCAGCTTGGACTTGAACACTGAAGCTTTCTTT	CASSLDLNTEAFF
NA	NA	TRBV19	TRBJ1-2	TGTGCCAGTAGTATTGGTGCCAGCTATGGCTACACCTTC	CASSIGASYGYTF
NA	NA	TRBV7-3	TRBJ2-3	TGTGCCAGCAGCCCTTGGGGAGTATCGGGGGTTAGCACAGATACGCAGTATTTT	CASSPWGVSGVSTDTQYF
NA	NA	TRBV5-1	TRBJ1-5	TGCGCCAGCAGCTTGGACGGGCAGCCCCAGCATTTT	CASSLDGQPQHF
NA	TRBD1	TRBV5-4	TRBJ2-7	TGTGCCAGCAGCCTGGGACAGTTTGCGGACGAGCAGTACTTC	CASSLGQFADEQYF
NA	NA	TRBV27	TRBJ1-5	TGTGCCAGCAGTTCCGCCAGGGCCGCAATAGGCAATCAGCCCCAGCATTTT	CASSSARAAIGNQPQHF
NA	NA	TRBV6-1	TRBJ1-1	TGTGCCAGCAGTGAATCTATTACGCTCACTGAAGCTTTCTTT	CASSESITLTEAFF
NA	NA	TRBV2	TRBJ2-1	TGTGCCAGCATTGACCTAGGTGATGTTCGGGTCGATGAGCAGTTCTTC	CASIDLGDVRVDEQFF
NA	TRBD1	TRBV9	TRBJ1-2	TGTGCCAGCAGCCCGAGGCGACAGGGGGCGGTCTATGGCTACACCTTC	CASSPRRQGAVYGYTF
NA	TRBD1	TRBV18	TRBJ1-5	TGTGCCAGCTCGTCAAAACAGGGGACACCCTTTAGCAATCAGCCCCAGCATTTT	CASSSKQGTPFSNQPQHF
NA	NA	TRBV7-9	TRBJ2-1	TGTGCCAGCAGCTCGTTTTACAATGAGCAGTTCTTC	CASSSFYNEQFF
NA	TRBD1	TRBV2	TRBJ2-7	TGTGCCAGCAGAACGGGACAGGGCGTCCACGAGCAGTACTTC	CASRTGQGVHEQYF
NA	NA	TRBV15	TRBJ2-6	TGTGCCACCAGCAGAGATGAGGACAGCCTCACTGGGGCCAACGTCCTGACTTTC	CATSRDEDSLTGANVLTF
NA	TRBD1	TRBV5-1	TRBJ1-2	TGCGCCAGCAGCTTGGAACGGGACAGGGCGGATGGCTACACCTTC	CASSLERDRADGYTF
few	TRBD1	TRBV5-1	TRBJ2-3	TGCGCCAGCAGCTCGGGACAGGGACTCACAGATACGCAGTATTTT	CASSSGQGLTDTQYF
few	NA	TRBV30	TRBJ1-2	TGTGCCTGGAGTGTCGTCACGGGGTATGGCTACACCTTC	CAWSVVTGYGYTF
NA	TRBD2	TRBV6-5	TRBJ2-3	TGTGCCAGCAGTTACTTCGGGGGGGCGGGAGATACGCAGTATTTT	CASSYFGGAGDTQYF
NA	TRBD1	TRBV5-1	TRBJ1-5	TGCGCCAGCAGCCCCGGACAGGGCAATCAGCCCCAGCATTTT	CASSPGQGNQPQHF
few	TRBD1	TRBV29-1	TRBJ2-7	TGCAGCGTTGACCCAGGACAGGGTGTATCTGGACAGTACTTC	CSVDPGQGVSGQYF
NA	TRBD2	TRBV2	TRBJ2-1	TGTGCCAGCAGCGTGACTAGCGGGGGGGCCGGTGAGCAGTTCTTC	CASSVTSGGAGEQFF
NA	TRBD2	TRBV4-2	TRBJ2-2	TGTGCCAGCAGCCAAGGTCAGCGGGGGAACACCGGGGAGCTGTTTTTT	CASSQGQRGNTGELFF
NA	NA	TRBV4-1	TRBJ2-7	TGCGCCAGCAGCCAAGAGCTGCGAGGTAAAGGTGAGAACGAGCAGTACTTC	CASSQELRGKGENEQYF
NA	TRBD1	TRBV7-2	TRBJ2-7	TGTGCCAGCAGCTTAGCACAGGGGAACGGCGAGCAGTACTTC	CASSLAQGNGEQYF
NA	NA	TRBV27	TRBJ1-1	TGTGCCAGCAGTTTAAGGGGCAGGGGATTTATGAACACTGAAGCTTTCTTT	CASSLRGRGFMNTEAFF
NA	TRBD1	TRBV6-5	TRBJ1-2	TGTGCCAGCAGTCCGACAGGGGCCTCTCGCTATGGCTACACCTTC	CASSPTGASRYGYTF
NA	TRBD1	TRBV2	TRBJ1-2	TGTGCCAGCAGTGTGACAGGGGGTATCTATGGCTACACCTTC	CASSVTGGIYGYTF
NA	NA	TRBV29-1	TRBJ1-2	TGCAGCGTTCTACCTGGGGGGAGTTACTATGGCTACACCTTC	CSVLPGGSYYGYTF
NA	TRBD2	TRBV7-2	TRBJ2-7	TGTGCCAGCAGCTCACTAGCGGGAGACTCCTACGAGCAGTACTTC	CASSSLAGDSYEQYF
NA	TRBD2	TRBV12-5	TRBJ2-1	TGTGCTAGTGGTACAGGACTAGCGGTAAACAATGAGCAGTTCTTC	CASGTGLAVNNEQFF
NA	NA	TRBV18	TRBJ1-2	TGTGCCAGCTCCACGGGACAAGTCTATGGCTACACCTTC	CASSTGQVYGYTF
few	NA	TRBV4-3	TRBJ2-6	TGCGCCAGCAGCCAGGAGATCTCTGGGGCCAACGTCCTGACTTTC	CASSQEISGANVLTF
few	TRBD1	TRBV5-5	TRBJ2-7	TGTGCCAGCAGCTTTGGGACAGGGGGCATCGAGCAGTACTTC	CASSFGTGGIEQYF
NA	NA	TRBV5-6	TRBJ1-5	TGTGCCAGCAGCCCAGGATTTAATCAGCCCCAGCATTTT	CASSPGFNQPQHF
NA	NA	TRBV5-4	TRBJ2-3	TGTGCCAGCAGCCAGCTCGGGGATGGGACAGATACGCAGTATTTT	CASSQLGDGTDTQYF
NA	NA	TRBV7-6	TRBJ2-7	TGTGCCAGCAGCTTAGATCCAGTAACCGAGCAGTACTTC	CASSLDPVTEQYF
NA	TRBD1	TRBV27	TRBJ1-2	TGTGCCAGCAGTCCCTCAGGGGGGTATGGCTACACCTTC	CASSPSGGYGYTF
NA	TRBD2	TRBV11-2	TRBJ2-3	TGTGCCAGCAGCTTAAGCGGGGGGACTAGCACAGATACGCAGTATTTT	CASSLSGGTSTDTQYF
NA	NA	TRBV4-1	TRBJ1-1	TGCGCCAGCAGCCAAGAACCGACAGAAATGAACACTGAAGCTTTCTTT	CASSQEPTEMNTEAFF
NA	NA	TRBV6-1	TRBJ2-3	TGTGCCAGCAGTGAGGCCGGGACAGCGGGCCATACGCAGTATTTT	CASSEAGTAGHTQYF
NA	TRBD1	TRBV29-1	TRBJ1-2	TGCAGCGCTGAAGGCAGGACAGGGTACCATGGCTACACCTTC	CSAEGRTGYHGYTF